The 12 T cell receptor beta chains below were found in one sample sequenced in a study of neurological immune-mediated disorders. TCRdb re-analysed the 5' RACE reads in MiXCR, keeping a single row per CDR3 protein. The sample holds about 55,000 distinct CDR3 sequences, more than 3% seen once. Sequencing was carried out using PBMCs. Source of these receptors: a man aged 25-45 years with multiple sclerosis.

This clonotype was observed many times. The CDR3 loop reads CATSDPGGTNNEQFF. CDR3 nucleotide sequence: TGTGCCACCAGTGACCCCGGAGGCACAAACAATGAGCAGTTCTTC. This chain links TRBV24-1 with TRBJ2-1, with D perhaps matching TRBD2 (5 bases). Germline-derived CDR1 and CDR2 are KGHDR and SFDVKD. V was clipped by 4 bases and J by 5 bases, with 14 bases between them. The CDR3 is 15 amino acids.

The table lists this clonotype with many counts. The V gene is TRBV6-5, the J gene TRBJ2-1, with D unresolved. The germline V and J ends were trimmed by 2 bases and 9 bases, with 8 bases remaining between them. CDR3 size: 12 residues. From germline, CDR1 is MNHEY and CDR2 SVGAGI. CDR3 DNA sequence: TGTGCCAGCAGTTACCCCATGGGTGAGCAGTTCTTC. The encoded protein is CASSYPMGEQFF.

This clonotype was found many times. V is TRBV5-1 and J is TRBJ2-7; TRBD2 matches 7 bases. Germline CDR1 is SGHRS and CDR2 is YFSETQ. Trimming took 4 bases from V and 3 from J; bases not matched to a gene: 10. CDR3 length equals 15 residues. CDR3: CASSGFRGGDYEQYF. The CDR3 coding sequence is TGCGCCAGCAGCGGATTTCGCGGGGGTGACTACGAGCAGTACTTC.

This clonotype was counted many times. The chain employs TRBV27 and TRBJ1-2; no firm D call. V gave up 3 bases and J gave up 7 bases, with 24 bases separating them. Germline lookup yields CDR1 MNHEY and CDR2 SMNVEV (reference sequence). CDR3 length: 17 amino acids. The CDR3 region is CASSFSTGGGRLSGYTF. The CDR3 DNA reads TGTGCCAGCAGTTTCTCAACGGGCGGCGGCCGTTTGAGTGGCTACACCTTC.

The V gene is TRBV7-2, the J gene TRBJ1-1, with 7 positions matching TRBD1. Germline CDR1 is SGHTA and CDR2 is FQGNSA. This CDR3 comprises 14 residues. With 3 bases clipped from V and 1 base from J, the junction kept 2 bases outside the gene matches. The CDR3 bases are TGTGCCAGCAGCTTCGGACAGGCGAACACTGAAGCTTTCTTT. It yields the protein CASSFGQANTEAFF. Drawing the rest from reference TRBV7-2 and TRBJ1-1, the complete variable domain is GAGVSQSPSNKVTEKGKDVELRCDPISGHTALYWYRQSLGQGLEFLIYFQGNSAPDKSGLPSDRFSAERTGGSVSTLTIQRTQQEDSAVYLCASSFGQANTEAFFGQGTRLTVV.

Many counts were recorded for this clonotype. V is TRBV12-3 or TRBV12-4 and J is TRBJ1-1; 8 nucleotides agree with TRBD1. V shed 5 bases and J 3 bases; nucleotides not matched to a gene: 5. This CDR3 spans 14 amino acids. CDR3 coding DNA: TGTGCCAGCAGTCCACAGGGGGAGTACACTGAAGCTTTCTTT. It codes for CASSPQGEYTEAFF.

This clonotype was found many times. The chain uses TRBV5-1 and TRBJ1-5; D may be TRBD1 (5 bases). The CDR3 is made up of 13 amino acids. Germline V lookup: CDR1 SGHRS, CDR2 YFSETQ. V was cut by 1 base and J by 5 bases, with 7 bases left in between. CDR3 in amino acids: CASSLIGDQPQHF. CDR3 bases: TGCGCCAGCAGCTTGATAGGGGATCAGCCCCAGCATTTT.

This clonotype was detected a few times. The junction and the germline gene differ at one end; a read error may be behind it. The V gene is TRBV7-6, the J gene TRBJ1-5; tentative D call: TRBD1 (5 bases). In germline, CDR1 is SGHVS, CDR2 FNYEAQ. The CDR3 is made up of 13 amino acids. CDR3 DNA: TGTGCCAGCAGCCAGGGACCCTATCAGCCCCAGAATTTT. It encodes CASSQGPYQPQNF.

This clonotype was seen ten or more times. The chain has TRBV4-1 and TRBJ1-2; possible D gene TRBD1, 6 bases. The V gene's germline CDR1 is MGHRA and CDR2 YSYEKL. The CDR3 consists of 13 residues. The V gene lost 1 base and the J gene lost 4 bases, with 7 bases spanning the gap. CDR3 amino acids: CASSQGTAYGYTF. The CDR3 DNA sequence: TGCGCCAGCAGCCAAGGGACAGCCTATGGCTACACCTTC.

In this sample, this clonotype turned up many times. The V call is TRBV5-6, the J call TRBJ1-2; D is uncertain. V was shortened by 0 bases and J by 1 base, with 4 bases between the two germline ends. Germline V CDR1 and CDR2: SGHDT, YYEEEE. This CDR3 contains 13 residues. CDR3 bases: TGTGCCAGCAGCTTGGCCGGTAACTATGGCTACACCTTC. Translating gives CASSLAGNYGYTF.

This clonotype was counted many times. The gene calls are TRBV7-3 and TRBJ2-5; 7 bases are a match to TRBD2. J was trimmed by 5 bases and V by 5 bases; bases with no gene match: 8. The CDR3 runs 14 residues. Germline V gene lookup returns CDR1 SGHTA and CDR2 FQGTGA. The CDR3 region has the DNA TGTGCCAGCAGCCCGAGCGGGCGGGGGGAGACCCAGTACTTC. This encodes CASSPSGRGETQYF. Full variable domain (rest looked up from reference TRBV7-3 and TRBJ2-5): GAGVSQTPSNKVTEKGKYVELRCDPISGHTALYWYRQSLGQGPEFLIYFQGTGAADDSGLPNDRFFAVRPEGSVSTLKIQRTERGDSAVYLCASSPSGRGETQYFGPGTRLLVL.

This clonotype was observed many times. The chain has TRBV18 and TRBJ1-2, with 7 bases aligning to TRBD1. Per the germline V gene, CDR1 is KGHSH and CDR2 is LQKENI. The V and J ends lost 3 bases and 4 bases, in that order; junction bases with no gene match: 11. There are 16 residues in the CDR3. This chain's CDR3 is CASSPDQGVRSYGYTF. CDR3 DNA: TGTGCCAGCTCACCCGATCAGGGGGTTAGAAGCTATGGCTACACCTTC.